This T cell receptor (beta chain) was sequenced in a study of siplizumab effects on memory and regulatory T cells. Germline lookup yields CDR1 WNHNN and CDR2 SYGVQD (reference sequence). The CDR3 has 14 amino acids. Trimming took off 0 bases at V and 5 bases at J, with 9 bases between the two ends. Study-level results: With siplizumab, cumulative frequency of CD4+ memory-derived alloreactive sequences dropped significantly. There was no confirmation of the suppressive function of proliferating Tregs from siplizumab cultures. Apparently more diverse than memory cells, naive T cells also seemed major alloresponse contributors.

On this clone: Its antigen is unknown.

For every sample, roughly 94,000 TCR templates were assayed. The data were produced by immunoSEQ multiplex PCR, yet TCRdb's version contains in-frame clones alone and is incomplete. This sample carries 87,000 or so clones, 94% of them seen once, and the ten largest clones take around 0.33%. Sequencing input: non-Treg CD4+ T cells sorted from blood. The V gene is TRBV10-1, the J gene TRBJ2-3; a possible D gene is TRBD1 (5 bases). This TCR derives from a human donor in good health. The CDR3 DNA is TGCGCCAGCAGTGAGTCGGGGCGAGGAGATACGCAGTATTTT. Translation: CASSESGRGDTQYF.